This T cell receptor (beta chain) was retrieved from a study of beta chain features in type 1 diabetes. Regarding the study as a whole: PCR might favor shorter templates, but any such skew would affect patients and controls equally. Sequencing the cDNA could make cells with high TCR expression show up more than they should. In all four CD4+ subsets, TCRB CDR3 length was significantly, moderately reduced in type 1 diabetes.

This clone was recorded a few times. The antigen is unknown. The study reverse transcribed the entire isolated RNA, so it sequenced expressed TCRB transcripts. Reads from naive, central memory and regulatory T cell samples averaged roughly 3.3 million. Profiled with immunoSEQ multiplex PCR; TCRdb holds only in-frame clones, not every one. This sample has around 180,000 clones, with approximately 8.4% found just once. This CDR3 comprises 17 residues. Germline CDR1 LNHNV, CDR2 YYDKDF (reference sequence). Trimming removed 0 bases from V and 3 bases from J; junction bases left unmatched: 7. The specimen was central memory CD4+ T cells from blood. The V and J genes are TRBV15 and TRBJ2-1; 8 bases map to TRBD1. The clonotype comes from a man aged 18 to 29 with type 1 diabetes. CDR3 region: CATSRDLWTGNYNEQFF. DNA for the CDR3: TGTGCCACCAGCAGAGATCTCTGGACAGGGAACTACAATGAGCAGTTCTTC.